This T cell receptor beta chain appears in the sequencing data of a study of cytomegalovirus exposure and HLA in healthy donors. Whole-study findings and limits: Researchers counted over 150 TCR beta chains as cytomegalovirus-associated.

Points on this clone: Its cognate antigen is unknown.

Both 60 Vbeta primers and 13 Jbeta primers went into the PCR. Repertoires were generated with immunoSEQ multiplex PCR, while TCRdb's copy carries only in-frame clones and drops some. The sample shows about 120,000 clones, about four fifths of them seen only once. The specimen sequenced was PBMCs. The source is a woman in her thirties or forties in good health and CMV-seropositive.

The CDR3 loop reads CASSWGQGFNSPLHF. Here the CDR3 DNA reads TGCGCCAGCAGCTGGGGGCAGGGATTTAATTCACCCCTCCACTTT. The chain recombines TRBV4-1 with TRBJ1-6; D possibly corresponds to TRBD1 (6 bases). V dropped 5 bases and J dropped 6 bases, with 14 bases sitting between them. From germline, CDR1 is MGHRA and CDR2 YSYEKL. This CDR3 contains 15 residues.